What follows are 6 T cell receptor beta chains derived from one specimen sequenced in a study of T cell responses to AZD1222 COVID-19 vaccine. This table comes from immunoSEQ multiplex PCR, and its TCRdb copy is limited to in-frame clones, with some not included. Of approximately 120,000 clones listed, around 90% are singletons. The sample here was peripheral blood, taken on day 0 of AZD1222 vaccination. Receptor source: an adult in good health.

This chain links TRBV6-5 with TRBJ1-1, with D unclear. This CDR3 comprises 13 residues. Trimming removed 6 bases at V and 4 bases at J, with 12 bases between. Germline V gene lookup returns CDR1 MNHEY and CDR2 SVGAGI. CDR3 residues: CASSSPGSTEAFF. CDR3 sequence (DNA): TGTGCCAGCAGCTCACCCGGGAGCACTGAAGCTTTCTTT.

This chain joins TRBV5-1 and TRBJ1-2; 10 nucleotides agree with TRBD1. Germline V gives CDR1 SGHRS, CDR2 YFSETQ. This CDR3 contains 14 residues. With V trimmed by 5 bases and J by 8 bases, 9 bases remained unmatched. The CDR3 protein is CASRRGQGSEGYTF. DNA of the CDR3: TGCGCCAGCAGGAGGGGACAGGGGTCGGAGGGCTACACCTTC.

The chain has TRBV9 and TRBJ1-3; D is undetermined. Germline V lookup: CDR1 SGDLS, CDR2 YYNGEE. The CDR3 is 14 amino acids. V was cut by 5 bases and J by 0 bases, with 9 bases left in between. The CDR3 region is CASSERFSGNTIYF. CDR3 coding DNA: TGTGCCAGCAGTGAACGGTTCTCTGGAAACACCATATATTTT.

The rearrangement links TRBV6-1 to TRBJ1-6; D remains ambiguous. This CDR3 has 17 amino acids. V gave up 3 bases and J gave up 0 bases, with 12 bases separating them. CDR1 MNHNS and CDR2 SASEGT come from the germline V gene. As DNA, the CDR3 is TGTGCCAGCAGTGAGCCGATCCCGAGCTCCTATAATTCACCCCTCCACTTT. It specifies CASSEPIPSSYNSPLHF.

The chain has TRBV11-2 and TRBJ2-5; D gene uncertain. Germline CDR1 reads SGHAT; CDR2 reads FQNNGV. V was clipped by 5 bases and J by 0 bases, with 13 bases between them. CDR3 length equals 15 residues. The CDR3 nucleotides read TGTGCCAGCAGCCTCTATCGGGCTAACCAAGAGACCCAGTACTTC. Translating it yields CASSLYRANQETQYF.

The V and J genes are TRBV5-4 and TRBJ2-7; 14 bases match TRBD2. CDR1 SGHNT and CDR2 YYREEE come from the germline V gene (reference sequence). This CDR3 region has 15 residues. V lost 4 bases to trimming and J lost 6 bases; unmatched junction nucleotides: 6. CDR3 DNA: TGTGCCAGCAGCGTACCGGGACTAGCGGGGGTCGAGCAGTACTTC. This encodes CASSVPGLAGVEQYF.